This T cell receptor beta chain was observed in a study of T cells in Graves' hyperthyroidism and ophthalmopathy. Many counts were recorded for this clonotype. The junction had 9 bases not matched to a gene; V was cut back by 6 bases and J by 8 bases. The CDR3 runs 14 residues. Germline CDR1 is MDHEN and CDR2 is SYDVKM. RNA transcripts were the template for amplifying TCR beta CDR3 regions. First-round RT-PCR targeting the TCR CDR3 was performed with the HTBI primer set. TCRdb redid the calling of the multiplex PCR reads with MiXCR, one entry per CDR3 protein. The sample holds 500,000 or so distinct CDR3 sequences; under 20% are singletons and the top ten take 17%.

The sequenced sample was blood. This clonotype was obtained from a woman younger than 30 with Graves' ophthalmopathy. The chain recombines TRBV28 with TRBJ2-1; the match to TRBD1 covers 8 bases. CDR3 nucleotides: TGTGCCAGCAGGAAGGACAGGGTTTCGGATGAGCAGTTCTTC. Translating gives CASRKDRVSDEQFF. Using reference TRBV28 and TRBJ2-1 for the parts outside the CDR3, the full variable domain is DVKVTQSSRYLVKRTGEKVFLECVQDMDHENMFWYRQDPGLGLRLIYFSYDVKMKEKGDIPEGYSVSREKKERFSLILESASTNQTSMYLCASRKDRVSDEQFFGPGTRLTVL.